This T cell receptor (beta chain) was retrieved from a study of blood T cells in healthy people across ages. Study observations and caveats: The diversity estimates, figures obtained from one million T cells, were considered underestimates.

The sample providers were healthy Caucasian people from Russia, aged roughly 6 to 90. Per individual sample, total RNA of at least 5.5 micrograms was extracted. Combining a sample-barcoded 5' primer with a J-beta primer mix, a second PCR ran for 7 to 11 cycles. TCRdb recomputed calls from the 5' RACE reads with MiXCR, one row per CDR3 protein. The sample contains roughly 900,000 distinct CDR3 sequences, about 30% of which appear only once. Concerning this clonotype itself: The antigen is undetermined.

V was shortened by 3 bases and J by 8 bases, with 23 bases between the two germline ends. CDR3 length equals 17 residues. In germline, CDR1 is MNHEY, CDR2 SVGAGI. V usage is TRBV6-5 and J usage is TRBJ2-1, with D possibly being TRBD2 (6 bases). Sequencing was carried out using blood. This sequence originates from a woman older than 75 in good health. DNA for the CDR3: TGTGCCAGCAGTTATTACGGGTCGGGGGTCGCCTGTGATGAGCAGTTCTTC. Translated: CASSYYGSGVACDEQFF.